Listed below are T cell receptor beta chains from one sample, sequenced in a study of control samples from healthy donors and cancer patients. TCRdb's copy holds only in-frame clones and misses some; the assay was immunoSEQ multiplex PCR. The data contain approximately 170,000 clones, 90% to 95% of them singletons. The sequenced sample was blood. Receptor source: a woman in her twenties or thirties in good health. Each CDR3 is given with its conserved first and last residue. D genes are given only for firm matches. Size values are once, few and many counts, or a class for expanded clones, and some rows have none.

len	abundance	j_gene	v_gene	d_gene	CDR3nt	CDR3aa
13	once	TRBJ2-1	TRBV9	TRBD1	TGTGCCAGCGCAGGGGGCGCATACAATGAGCAGTTCTTC	CASAGGAYNEQFF
13	-	TRBJ2-3	TRBV29-1	-	TGCAGCGTTGCGTTGACGTCCACAGATACGCAGTATTTT	CSVALTSTDTQYF
13	few	TRBJ1-5	TRBV30	TRBD1	TGTGCCTGGAGTAGGACAGGGGGCGAGCCCCAGCATTTT	CAWSRTGGEPQHF
14	-	TRBJ2-5	TRBV6-5	-	TGTGCCAGCACCCAAAGGGGAGCACAAGAGACCCAGTACTTC	CASTQRGAQETQYF
13	-	TRBJ2-1	TRBV2	-	TGTGCCAGCAGCCAAAATTATCCTAATGAGCAGTTCTTC	CASSQNYPNEQFF
10	-	TRBJ2-7	TRBV13	-	TGTGCCAGCCCCCGCGACGAGCAGTACTTC	CASPRDEQYF
14	-	TRBJ2-4	TRBV28	-	TGTGCCAGCCGAATGGCGGGACAAGGAAACATTCAGTACTTC	CASRMAGQGNIQYF
14	-	TRBJ1-1	TRBV27	TRBD1	TGTGCCAGCAGTTCGACAGGGGTGAACACTGAAGCTTTCTTT	CASSSTGVNTEAFF
14	-	TRBJ2-1	TRBV2	-	TGTGCCAGCACGGGACGGAGTTCCTACAATGAGCAGTTCTTC	CASTGRSSYNEQFF
15	-	TRBJ2-5	TRBV6-1	-	TGTGCCAGCAGTGAACTGTCAGCCGATCAAGAGACCCAGTACTTC	CASSELSADQETQYF
17	-	TRBJ2-5	TRBV6-8	TRBD1	TGTGCCAGCAGTTACTCGGATCTCAGGGGGAACCAAGAGACCCAGTACTTC	CASSYSDLRGNQETQYF
13	-	TRBJ2-1	TRBV28	-	TGTGCCAGCAGTTTAGTAGCGACCAATGAGCAGTTCTTC	CASSLVATNEQFF
16	-	TRBJ2-5	TRBV7-9	TRBD2	TGTGCCAGCAGTTATTTGACTAGCGGGAGATCGGAGACCCAGTACTTC	CASSYLTSGRSETQYF
12	once	TRBJ1-2	TRBV29-1	-	TGCAGCGTCGAAACAGGGTATGGCGGCTACACCTTC	CSVETGYGGYTF
14	-	TRBJ1-4	TRBV5-1	TRBD1	TGCGCCAGCAGCTCGGACAGGGGGAATGAAAAACTGTTTTTT	CASSSDRGNEKLFF
14	-	TRBJ1-2	TRBV30	-	TGTGCCTGGAGTGAAGGCACAGGGATCACTGGCTACACCTTC	CAWSEGTGITGYTF